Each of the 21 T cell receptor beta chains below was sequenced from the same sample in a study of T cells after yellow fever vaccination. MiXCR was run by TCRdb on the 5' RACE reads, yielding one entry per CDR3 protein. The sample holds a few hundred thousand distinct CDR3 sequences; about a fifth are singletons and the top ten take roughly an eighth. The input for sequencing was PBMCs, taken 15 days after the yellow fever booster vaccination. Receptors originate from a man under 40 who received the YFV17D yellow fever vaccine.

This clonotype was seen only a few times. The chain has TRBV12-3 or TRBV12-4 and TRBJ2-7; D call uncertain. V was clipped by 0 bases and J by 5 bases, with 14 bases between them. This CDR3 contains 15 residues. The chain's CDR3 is CASSLAADIPDEQYF. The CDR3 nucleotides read TGTGCCAGCAGTTTAGCGGCGGATATTCCCGACGAGCAGTACTTC.

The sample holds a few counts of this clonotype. As DNA, the CDR3 is TGCGCCAGCAGCCAAGTAAGGCGGGTTAGCACAGATACGCAGTATTTT. Protein: CASSQVRRVSTDTQYF. The chain joins TRBV5-1 to TRBJ2-3, with D possibly TRBD2 on 5 matching bases. Trimming stripped 4 bases from V and 0 bases from J, with 15 bases between. The CDR3 has 16 residues. In germline, CDR1 is SGHRS, CDR2 YFSETQ.

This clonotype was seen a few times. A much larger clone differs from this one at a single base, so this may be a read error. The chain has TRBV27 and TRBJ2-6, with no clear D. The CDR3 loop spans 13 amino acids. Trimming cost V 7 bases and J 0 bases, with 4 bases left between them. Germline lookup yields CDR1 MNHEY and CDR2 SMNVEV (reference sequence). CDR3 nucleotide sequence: TGTGCCAGCATGGGCTCTGGGGCCAACGTCCTGACTTTC. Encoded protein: CASMGSGANVLTF.

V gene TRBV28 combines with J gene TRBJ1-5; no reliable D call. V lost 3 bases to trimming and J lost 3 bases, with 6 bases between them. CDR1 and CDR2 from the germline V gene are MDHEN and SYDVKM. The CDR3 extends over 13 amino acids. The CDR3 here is CASSFPNNQPQHF. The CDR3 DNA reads TGTGCCAGCAGTTTTCCGAACAATCAGCCCCAGCATTTT.

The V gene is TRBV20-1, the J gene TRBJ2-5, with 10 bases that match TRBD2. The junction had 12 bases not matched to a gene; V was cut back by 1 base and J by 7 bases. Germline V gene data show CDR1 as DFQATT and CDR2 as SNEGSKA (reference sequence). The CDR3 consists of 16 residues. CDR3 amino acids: CSARAASSGSGGTQYF. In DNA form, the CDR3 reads TGCAGTGCTAGAGCGGCGTCTAGCGGGAGTGGAGGGACCCAGTACTTC.

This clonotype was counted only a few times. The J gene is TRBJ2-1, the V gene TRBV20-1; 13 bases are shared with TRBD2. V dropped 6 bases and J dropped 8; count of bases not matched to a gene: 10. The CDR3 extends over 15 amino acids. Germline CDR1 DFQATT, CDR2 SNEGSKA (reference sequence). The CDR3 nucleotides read TGCAGTGCACCAACTAGCGGGAGGGCCGTACATGAGCAGTTCTTC. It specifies CSAPTSGRAVHEQFF.

In nucleotides, the CDR3 is TGTGCCAGCAGCGCCCTGACTAGCGGGAGTTTCTACGAGCAGTACTTC. Protein: CASSALTSGSFYEQYF. The V gene is TRBV5-4, the J gene TRBJ2-7; 12 bases align to TRBD2. This CDR3 is built from 16 residues. Germline V gene lookup returns CDR1 SGHNT and CDR2 YYREEE (reference sequence). The junction had 8 bases not matched to a gene; V was cut back by 4 bases and J by 3 bases.

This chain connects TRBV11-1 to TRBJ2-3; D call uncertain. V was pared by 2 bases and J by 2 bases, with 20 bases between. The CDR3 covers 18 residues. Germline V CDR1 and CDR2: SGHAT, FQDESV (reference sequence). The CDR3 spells CASSLSPSTAAYTDTQYF. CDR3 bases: TGTGCCAGCAGCTTAAGTCCCTCCACGGCAGCCTACACAGATACGCAGTATTTT.

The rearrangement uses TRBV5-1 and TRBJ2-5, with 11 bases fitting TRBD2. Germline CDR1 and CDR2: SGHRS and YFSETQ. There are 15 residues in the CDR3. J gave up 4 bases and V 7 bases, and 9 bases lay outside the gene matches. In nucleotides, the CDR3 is TGCGCCAGCGGACTACTAGCGGGAGTGGGAGAGACCCAGTACTTC. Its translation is CASGLLAGVGETQYF.

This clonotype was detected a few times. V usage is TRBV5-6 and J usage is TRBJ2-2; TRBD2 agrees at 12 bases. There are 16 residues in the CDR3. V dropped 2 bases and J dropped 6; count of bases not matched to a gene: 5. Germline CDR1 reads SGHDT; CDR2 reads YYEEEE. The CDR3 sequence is CASSLGLAGYAGELFF. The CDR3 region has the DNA TGTGCCAGCAGCTTAGGACTAGCGGGATACGCCGGGGAGCTGTTTTTT.

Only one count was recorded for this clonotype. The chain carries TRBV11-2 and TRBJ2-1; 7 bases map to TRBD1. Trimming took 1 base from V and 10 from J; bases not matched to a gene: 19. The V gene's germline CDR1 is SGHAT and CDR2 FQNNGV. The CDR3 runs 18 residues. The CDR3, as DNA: TGTGCCAGCAGCTTAGTTCCCCCTCAACAGGGGAATAGGCCAGAGCAGTTCTTC. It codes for CASSLVPPQQGNRPEQFF.

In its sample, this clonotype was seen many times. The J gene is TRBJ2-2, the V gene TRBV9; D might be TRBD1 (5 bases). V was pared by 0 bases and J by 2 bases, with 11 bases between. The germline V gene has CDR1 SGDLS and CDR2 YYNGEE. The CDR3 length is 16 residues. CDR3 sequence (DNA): TGTGCCAGCAGCGTAGACCCAGGGCCCAACACCGGGGAGCTGTTTTTT. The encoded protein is CASSVDPGPNTGELFF.

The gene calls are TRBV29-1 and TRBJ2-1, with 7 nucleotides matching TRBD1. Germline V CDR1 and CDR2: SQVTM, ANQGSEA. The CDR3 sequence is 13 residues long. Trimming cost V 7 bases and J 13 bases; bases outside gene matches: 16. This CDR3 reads CSERDMTGINQFF. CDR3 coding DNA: TGCAGCGAGAGAGATATGACAGGGATAAACCAGTTCTTC.

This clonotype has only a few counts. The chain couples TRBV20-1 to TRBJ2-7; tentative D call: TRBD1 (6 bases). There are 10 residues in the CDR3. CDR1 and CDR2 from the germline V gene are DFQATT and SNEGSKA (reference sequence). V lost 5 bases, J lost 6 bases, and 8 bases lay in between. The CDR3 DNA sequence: TGCAGTGCTGTAGGGGGCGAGCAGTACTTC. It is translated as CSAVGGEQYF.

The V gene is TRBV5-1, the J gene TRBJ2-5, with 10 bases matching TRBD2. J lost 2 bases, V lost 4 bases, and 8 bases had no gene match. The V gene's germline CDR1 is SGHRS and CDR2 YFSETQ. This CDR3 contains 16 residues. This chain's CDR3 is CASSDWTSGHQETQYF. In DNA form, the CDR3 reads TGCGCCAGCAGCGACTGGACTAGCGGCCATCAAGAGACCCAGTACTTC.

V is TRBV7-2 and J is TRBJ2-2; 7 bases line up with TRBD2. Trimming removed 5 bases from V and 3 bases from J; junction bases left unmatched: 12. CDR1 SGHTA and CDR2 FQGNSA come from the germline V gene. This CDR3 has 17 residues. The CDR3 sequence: CASSPDTGTIHTGELFF. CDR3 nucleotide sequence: TGTGCCAGCAGCCCCGATACCGGGACTATACACACCGGGGAGCTGTTTTTT.

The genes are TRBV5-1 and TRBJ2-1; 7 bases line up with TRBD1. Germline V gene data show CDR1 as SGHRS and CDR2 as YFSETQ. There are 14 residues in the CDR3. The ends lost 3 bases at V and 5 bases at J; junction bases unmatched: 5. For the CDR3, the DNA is TGCGCCAGCAGCTCGACGGGACAGCACAATGAGCAGTTCTTC. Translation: CASSSTGQHNEQFF.

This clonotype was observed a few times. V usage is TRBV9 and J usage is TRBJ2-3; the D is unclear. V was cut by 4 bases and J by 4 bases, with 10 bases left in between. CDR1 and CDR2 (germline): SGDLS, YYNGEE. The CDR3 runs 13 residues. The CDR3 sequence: CASSSPLADTQYF. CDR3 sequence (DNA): TGTGCCAGCAGCTCCCCTCTCGCAGATACGCAGTATTTT. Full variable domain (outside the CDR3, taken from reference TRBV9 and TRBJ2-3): DSGVTQTPKHLITATGQRVTLRCSPRSGDLSVYWYQQSLDQGLQFLIQYYNGEERAKGNILERFSAQQFPDLHSELNLSSLELGDSALYFCASSSPLADTQYFGPGTRLTVL.

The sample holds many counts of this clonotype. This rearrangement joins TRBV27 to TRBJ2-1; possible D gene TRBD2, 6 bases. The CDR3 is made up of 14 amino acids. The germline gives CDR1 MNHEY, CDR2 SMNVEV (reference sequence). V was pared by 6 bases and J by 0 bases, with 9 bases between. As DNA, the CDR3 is TGTGCCAGCAGAGGAGGGGACTCCTACAATGAGCAGTTCTTC. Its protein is CASRGGDSYNEQFF.

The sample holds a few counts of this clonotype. CDR3 sequence (DNA): TGTGCCAGCAGCAAAGAGGTGAACACTGAAGCTTTCTTT. Its protein is CASSKEVNTEAFF. The chain links TRBV9 to TRBJ1-1, with unresolved D. CDR1 and CDR2 (germline): SGDLS, YYNGEE. Deletions cut 4 bases from V and 0 bases from J, with 7 bases between. The CDR3 is 13 amino acids.

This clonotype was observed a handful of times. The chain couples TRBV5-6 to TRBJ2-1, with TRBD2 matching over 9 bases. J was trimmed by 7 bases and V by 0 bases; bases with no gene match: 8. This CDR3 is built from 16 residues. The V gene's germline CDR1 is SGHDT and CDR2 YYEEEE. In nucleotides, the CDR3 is TGTGCCAGCAGCTTGGCCTATGCGGGAGGGAGGAATGAGCAGTTCTTC. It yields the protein CASSLAYAGGRNEQFF.